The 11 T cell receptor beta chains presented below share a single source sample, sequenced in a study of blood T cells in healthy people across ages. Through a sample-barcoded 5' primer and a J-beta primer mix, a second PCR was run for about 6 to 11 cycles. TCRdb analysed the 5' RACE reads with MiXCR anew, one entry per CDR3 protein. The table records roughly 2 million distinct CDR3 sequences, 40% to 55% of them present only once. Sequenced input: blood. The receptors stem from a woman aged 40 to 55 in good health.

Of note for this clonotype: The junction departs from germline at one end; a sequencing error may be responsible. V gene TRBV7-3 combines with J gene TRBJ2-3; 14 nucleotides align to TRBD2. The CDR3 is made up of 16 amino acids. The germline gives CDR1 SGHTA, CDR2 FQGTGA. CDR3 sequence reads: CASSAGLAGGTDTLYF. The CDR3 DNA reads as TGTGCCAGCAGCGCCGGACTAGCGGGGGGAACAGATACGCTGTATTTT.

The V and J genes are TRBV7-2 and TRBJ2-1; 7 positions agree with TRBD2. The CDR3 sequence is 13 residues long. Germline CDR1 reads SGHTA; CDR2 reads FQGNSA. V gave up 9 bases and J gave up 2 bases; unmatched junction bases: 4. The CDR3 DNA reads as TGTGCCAGTGGGGAGGGACCCTACAATGAGCAGTTCTTC. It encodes CASGEGPYNEQFF. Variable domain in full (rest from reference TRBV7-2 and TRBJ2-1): GAGVSQSPSNKVTEKGKDVELRCDPISGHTALYWYRQSLGQGLEFLIYFQGNSAPDKSGLPSDRFSAERTGGSVSTLTIQRTQQEDSAVYLCASGEGPYNEQFFGPGTRLTVL.

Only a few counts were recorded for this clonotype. The CDR3 region is CSAREGPVYNEQFF. Here the CDR3 DNA reads TGCAGTGCTAGAGAGGGGCCCGTCTACAATGAGCAGTTCTTC. The gene calls are TRBV20-1 and TRBJ2-1, with D possibly matching TRBD1 (5 bases). CDR1 is DFQATT, CDR2 SNEGSKA, per germline (reference sequence). The CDR3 contains 14 residues. V dropped 0 bases and J dropped 3 bases, with 9 bases sitting between them.

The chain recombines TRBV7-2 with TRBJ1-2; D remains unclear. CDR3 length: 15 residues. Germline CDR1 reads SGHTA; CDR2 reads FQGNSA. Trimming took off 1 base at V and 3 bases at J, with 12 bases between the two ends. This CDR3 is CASSLVGFEDYGYTF. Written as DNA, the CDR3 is TGTGCCAGCAGCTTAGTCGGTTTTGAGGACTATGGCTACACCTTC.

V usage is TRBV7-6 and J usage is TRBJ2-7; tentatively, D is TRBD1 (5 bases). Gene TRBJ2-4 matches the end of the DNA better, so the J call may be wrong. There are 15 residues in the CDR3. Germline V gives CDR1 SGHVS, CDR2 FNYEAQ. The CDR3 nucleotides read TGTGCCAGCAGCCCTAGGGCAGGGCCCAAAAACATTCAGTACTTC. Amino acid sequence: CASSPRAGPKNIQYF.

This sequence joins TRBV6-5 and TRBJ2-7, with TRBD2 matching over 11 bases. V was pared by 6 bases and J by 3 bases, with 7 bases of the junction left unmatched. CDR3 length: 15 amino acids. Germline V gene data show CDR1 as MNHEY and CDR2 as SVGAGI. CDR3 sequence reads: CASRHDTSGGYEQYF. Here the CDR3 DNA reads TGTGCCAGCAGACACGACACTAGCGGGGGCTACGAGCAGTACTTC.

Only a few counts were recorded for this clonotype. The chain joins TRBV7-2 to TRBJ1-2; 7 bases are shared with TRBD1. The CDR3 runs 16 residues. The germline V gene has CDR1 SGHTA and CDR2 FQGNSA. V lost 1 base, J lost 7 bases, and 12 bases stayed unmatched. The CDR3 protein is CASSLVRQGSIGGYTF. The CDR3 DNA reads TGTGCCAGCAGCTTAGTGAGACAGGGTTCAATAGGTGGCTACACCTTC.

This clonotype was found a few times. The CDR3, as DNA: TGCAGCGTTGGGGCCCTGGGTCGGGTCAATGAGCAGTTCTTC. This gives the protein CSVGALGRVNEQFF. The chain joins TRBV29-1 to TRBJ2-1; D ambiguous. This CDR3 region has 14 residues. V lost 4 bases and J lost 6, with 16 bases in between. Germline-derived CDR1 and CDR2 are SQVTM and ANQGSEA.

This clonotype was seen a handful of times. Here the CDR3 reads CASSGDRVREQYF. CDR3 DNA: TGTGCCAGCAGTGGGGACAGGGTGAGGGAGCAGTACTTC. V is TRBV28 and J is TRBJ2-7; 9 bases are a match to TRBD1. Germline CDR1 and CDR2: MDHEN and SYDVKM. This CDR3 has 13 amino acids. The V gene end was trimmed by 5 bases and the J gene end by 7 bases; junction bases not matched to a gene: 6.

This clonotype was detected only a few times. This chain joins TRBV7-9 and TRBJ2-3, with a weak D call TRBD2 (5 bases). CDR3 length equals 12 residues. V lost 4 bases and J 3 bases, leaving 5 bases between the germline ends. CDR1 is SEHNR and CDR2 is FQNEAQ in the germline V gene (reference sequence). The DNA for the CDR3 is TGTGCCAGCAGCTGGGAGACAGATACGCAGTATTTT. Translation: CASSWETDTQYF.

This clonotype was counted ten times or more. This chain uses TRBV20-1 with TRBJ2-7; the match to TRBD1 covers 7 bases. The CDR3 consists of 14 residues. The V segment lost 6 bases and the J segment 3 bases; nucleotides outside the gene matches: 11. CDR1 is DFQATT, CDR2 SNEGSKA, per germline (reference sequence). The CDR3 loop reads CSAKARGFGYEQYF. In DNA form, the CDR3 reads TGCAGTGCCAAGGCCAGGGGGTTTGGCTACGAGCAGTACTTC.